The source of this T cell receptor (beta chain) is a study of blood T cell repertoires in COVID-19. Overall study: Sites across the United States, Italy and Spain contributed samples from acute and convalescent COVID-19. Nucleic acid was either cDNA or gDNA, and it came from T cells, B-cell-depleted T cells, or PBMCs.

As originally analysed: Counts of nucleated cells, estimated from reference gene primer amplification, were obtained. Measured with immunoSEQ multiplex PCR; TCRdb has only the in-frame clones, and not every one. The D gene and trimming were derived from the DNA, and the V and J assignments and clone size from that table. There are under 150,000 clones in the sample; over 80% occur only once, and 2% to 2.5% lies in the top ten. Trimming cost V 0 bases and J 0 bases, with 16 bases left between them. The CDR3 covers 18 residues. The V gene's germline CDR1 is SGDLS and CDR2 YYNGEE. Sequencing used peripheral blood. The V gene is TRBV9, the J gene TRBJ1-3; D is perhaps TRBD1 (6 bases). This receptor was obtained from a man aged 25 to 45 with acute or convalescent COVID-19. Here the CDR3 reads CASSVAPPTGSSGNTIYF. The CDR3 nucleotides are TGTGCCAGCAGCGTAGCTCCCCCGACAGGATCCTCTGGAAACACCATATATTTT.